Shown below are 6 T cell receptor beta chains from a single sample sequenced in a study of blood T cell repertoires in COVID-19. The repertoire was sequenced with immunoSEQ multiplex PCR; TCRdb's copy has only in-frame clones and lacks some. The sample gives 100,000 to 150,000 clones, over 75% of which show up once; approximately 2.3% is in the top ten. Material: peripheral blood. These receptors were collected from a man aged 65 to 85 with active COVID-19.

The chain carries TRBV14 and TRBJ2-5; tentative D call: TRBD1 (5 bases). The ends were cut back, 0 bases at V and 5 bases at J, with 16 bases in the middle. The CDR3 covers 16 residues. Germline values: CDR1 SGHDN, CDR2 FVKESK. The CDR3 nucleotides are TGTGCCAGCAGCCAAGAACCGCTACAGGATCGGGAGACCCAGTACTTC. It codes for CASSQEPLQDRETQYF. The full variable domain, completed using reference TRBV14 and TRBJ2-5, is EAGVTQFPSHSVIEKGQTVTLRCDPISGHDNLYWYRRVMGKEIKFLLHFVKESKQDESGMPNNRFLAERTGGTYSTLKVQPAELEDSGVYFCASSQEPLQDRETQYFGPGTRLLVL.

In this sample, this clone turned up a few times. The V and J genes are TRBV16 and TRBJ1-2, with D possibly TRBD1 on 5 matching bases. V was pared by 4 bases and J by 3 bases, with 15 bases between. Germline V gene lookup returns CDR1 KGHSY and CDR2 FQNENV. This CDR3 region has 15 residues. CDR3 sequence (DNA): TGTGCCAGCAGCCCTCAAAGGGGATTGGACTATGGCTACACCTTC. Protein sequence: CASSPQRGLDYGYTF.

This chain joins TRBV2 and TRBJ1-1; the match to TRBD1 covers 11 bases. Germline CDR1 SNHLY, CDR2 FYNNEI. V trimming: 7 bases; J trimming: 4 bases; junction bases outside the gene matches: 5. The CDR3 runs 14 residues. The CDR3 coding sequence is TGTGCCAGCACTCGGACAGGGGGCTTCACTGAAGCTTTCTTT. Its protein is CASTRTGGFTEAFF.

For this clone: The same CDR3 also results from other DNA sequences found in this sample. This chain uses TRBV9 with TRBJ2-7, with D possibly matching TRBD1 (6 bases). Germline assignment: CDR1 SGDLS and CDR2 YYNGEE. Between the trimmed V and J ends, which lost 3 bases and 5 bases, there was a span of 18 bases. The CDR3 length is 15 residues. CDR3 amino acids: CASSALMDSRHEQYF. CDR3 DNA: TGTGCCAGCAGCGCATTAATGGACAGTAGGCACGAGCAGTACTTC.

The chain combines TRBV30 with TRBJ2-1; 7 positions agree with TRBD1. After removal of 0 bases from V and 8 bases from J, the junction contained 4 bases not matched to a gene. From germline, CDR1 is GTSNPN and CDR2 SVGIG (reference sequence). CDR3 length: 13 residues. The CDR3 coding sequence is TGTGCCTGGAGTGTACAGGGGTTCGATGAGCAGTTCTTC. Translating gives CAWSVQGFDEQFF.

This chain uses TRBV7-2 with TRBJ2-5, with 11 bases fitting TRBD2. Germline lookup yields CDR1 SGHTA and CDR2 FQGNSA. The trim removed 1 base at V and 4 bases at J, leaving 2 bases unmatched. The CDR3 is 15 residues long. The CDR3 region has the DNA TGTGCCAGCAGCTTAGGCCTAGCGGGGGGAGAGACCCAGTACTTC. Residues: CASSLGLAGGETQYF.